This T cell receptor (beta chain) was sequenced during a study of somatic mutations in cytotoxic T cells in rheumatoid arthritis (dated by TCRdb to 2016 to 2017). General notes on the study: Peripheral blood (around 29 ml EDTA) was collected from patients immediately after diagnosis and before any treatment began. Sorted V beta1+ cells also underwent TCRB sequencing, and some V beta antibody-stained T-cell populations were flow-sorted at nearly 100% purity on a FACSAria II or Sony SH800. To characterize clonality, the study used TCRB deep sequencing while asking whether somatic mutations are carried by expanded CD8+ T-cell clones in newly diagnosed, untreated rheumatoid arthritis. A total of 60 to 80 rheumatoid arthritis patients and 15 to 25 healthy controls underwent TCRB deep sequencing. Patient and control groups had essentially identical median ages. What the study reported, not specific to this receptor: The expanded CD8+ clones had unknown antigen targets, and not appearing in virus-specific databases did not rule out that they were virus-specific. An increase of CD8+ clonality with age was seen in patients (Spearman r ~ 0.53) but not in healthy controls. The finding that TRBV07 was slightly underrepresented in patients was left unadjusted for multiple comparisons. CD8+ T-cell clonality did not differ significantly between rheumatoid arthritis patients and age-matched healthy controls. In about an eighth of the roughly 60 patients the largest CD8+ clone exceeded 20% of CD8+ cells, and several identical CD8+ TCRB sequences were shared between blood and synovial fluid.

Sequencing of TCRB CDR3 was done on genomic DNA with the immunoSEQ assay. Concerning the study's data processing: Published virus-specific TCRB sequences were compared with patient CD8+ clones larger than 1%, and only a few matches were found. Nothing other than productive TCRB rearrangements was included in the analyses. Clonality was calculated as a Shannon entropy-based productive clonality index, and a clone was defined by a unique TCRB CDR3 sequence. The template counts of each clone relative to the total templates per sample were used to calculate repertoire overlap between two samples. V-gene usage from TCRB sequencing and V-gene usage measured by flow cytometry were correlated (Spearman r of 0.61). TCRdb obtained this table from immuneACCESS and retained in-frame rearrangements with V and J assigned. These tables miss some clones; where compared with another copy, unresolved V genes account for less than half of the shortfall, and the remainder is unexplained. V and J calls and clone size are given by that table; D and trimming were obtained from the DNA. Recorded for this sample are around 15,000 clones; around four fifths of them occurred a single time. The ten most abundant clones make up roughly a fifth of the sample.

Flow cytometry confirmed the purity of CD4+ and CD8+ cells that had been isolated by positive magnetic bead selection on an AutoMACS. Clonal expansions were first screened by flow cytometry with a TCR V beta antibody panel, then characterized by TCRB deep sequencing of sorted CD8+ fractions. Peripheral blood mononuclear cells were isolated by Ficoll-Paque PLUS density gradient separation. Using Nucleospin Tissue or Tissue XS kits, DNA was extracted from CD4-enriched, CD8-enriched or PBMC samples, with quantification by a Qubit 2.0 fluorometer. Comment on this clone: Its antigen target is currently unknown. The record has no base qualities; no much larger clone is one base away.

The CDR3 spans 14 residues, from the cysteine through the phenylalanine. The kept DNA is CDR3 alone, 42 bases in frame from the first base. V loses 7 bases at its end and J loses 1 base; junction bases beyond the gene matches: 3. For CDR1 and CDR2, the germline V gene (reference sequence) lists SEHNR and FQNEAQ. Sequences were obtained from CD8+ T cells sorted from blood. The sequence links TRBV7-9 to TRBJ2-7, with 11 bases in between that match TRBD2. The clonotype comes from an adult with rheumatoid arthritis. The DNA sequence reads TGTGCCAGCAAGGGGACTAGCGGTTCCTACGAGCAGTACTTC. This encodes CASKGTSGSYEQYF.